The present entry profiles one TCR beta chain with its context. This clonotype was counted many times. What antigen it recognizes has not been identified. Per-base quality was not reported, and no clone a single base away is much larger than it. TCR beta CDR3 regions were amplified from RNA transcripts. For the first round of RT-PCR on the TCR CDR3, the HTBI primer set was used together with the Qiagen OneStep RT-PCR kit. A second multiplex PCR round built the libraries, followed by size selection and purification. Libraries were sequenced paired-end with 100 bp reads on an Illumina HiSeq2000. From the authors' description of their analysis: SOAPnuke was used to process the raw data, throwing out any read that contained adapters or uncalled bases, had a mean Phred below 15, or lacked an exact constant-primer or identifier match. COPE v1.2.5 was used to merge high-quality paired reads, and clonotypes were defined as unique nucleotide sequences. Clonotypes were aligned to IMGT TRBV, TRBD and TRBJ reference segments using MiTCR v1.1. Only V-J combinations with frequency above 0.0001, covering about 99% of repertoires, were analysed. The TCS score was defined as F50 (clonal expansion) divided by E x V (chaos), with BLOSUM62-based TCRdist calculated between CDR3 peptides within each V-J. Welch's t-statistics and random forest reduced roughly 530 V-J features to some 14, which were used in a naive Bayes classifier (R e1071). TCRdb passed the public sequencing reads through fastp at Q25 and MiXCR, retaining productive beta sequences. Each CDR3 protein appears once, grouped with its most common genes and DNA. Clone size and V and J calls follow TCRdb, not the original study. Counted in this sample were hundreds of thousands of distinct CDR3 sequences; under 25% of them appeared once. 34% of the sample rests with the top ten.

The data are from a study of T cells in Graves' hyperthyroidism and ophthalmopathy (dated by TCRdb to between 2018 and 2020). About the study as a whole: Peripheral blood was sampled at the time of initial diagnosis, prior to any treatment. In addition, the study compared T-cell repertoires in thyroid tissue and in blood from over 5 Graves' hyperthyroidism patients. The 90 or so discovery patients were randomly split 7:3 into training and test sets. Whether ophthalmopathy could be predicted prospectively was tested in an independent validation cohort made up of roughly 20 hyperthyroidism patients plus 17 patients who later progressed to ophthalmopathy. TCR V-J signatures able to tell the groups apart were searched for in a discovery cohort of some 100 patients, of whom over 40 had Graves' ophthalmopathy and 55 to 65 had stable Graves' hyperthyroidism. TCR Vbeta CDR3 sequencing of around 130 peripheral blood samples (approximately 44 ophthalmopathy, about 75 hyperthyroidism and approximately 17 progressor patients) is reported in the paper. After sampling, hyperthyroidism patients received methimazole starting at 30 mg daily, and ophthalmopathy patients received high-dose intravenous methylprednisolone.

Results and caveats for the whole study, not just this receptor: Ophthalmopathy was separated from stable hyperthyroidism by a 13 V-J signature model, with around 90% sensitivity and just over 81% specificity obtained in cross-validation and 80%/75% obtained in testing. Sample size was not statistically predetermined, and investigators were not blinded to group allocation. Most expanded thyroid clonotypes (frequency above 0.001) were also detected in blood, a finding suggesting that blood repertoires may reflect thyroid immune responses. During validation, the model predicted progression to ophthalmopathy a median of approximately 6.5 months ahead of onset, with approximately 70% sensitivity and less than 85% specificity.

Its CDR3 holds 16 amino acids, cysteine through phenylalanine. Solely the CDR3 DNA is kept, with 48 bases framed from the first base. CDR1 and CDR2 are drawn from the germline V gene: SGHVS, FQNEAQ. V lost 5 bases and J lost 3 bases, and the count of bases not matched to a germline gene is 10. Moderately to severely active disease, a Clinical Activity Score of at least 3, a NOSPECS grade of at least 4, and a duration under 3 months were present in ophthalmopathy patients. Patients with uncontrolled infections, other autoimmune diseases, pregnancy or lactation were excluded. Diagnoses were based on clinical symptoms, serum thyroxine and TRAb, thyroid ultrasound and orbital computed tomography. Ficoll-Paque density gradient centrifugation was used to isolate PBMCs from 9.5 to 10 ml of fresh peripheral blood. Total RNA was extracted with Trizol reagent, and quality was checked on an Agilent 2100 Bioanalyzer.

The receptor chain draws on TRBV7-8 and TRBJ1-5, with 7 bases aligning to TRBD1. This TCR derives from a man younger than 40 with Graves' ophthalmopathy. Material: blood. The base sequence is TGTGCCAGCAGCGAATTACAGGGGTCCCTCAATCAGCCCCAGCATTTT. It translates to CASSELQGSLNQPQHF.